The 4 T cell receptor beta chains presented below share a single source sample, sequenced in a study of CD8 T cells in ankylosing spondylitis. Broader study findings: Characteristic of ankylosing spondylitis blood, it appeared, was a TCR beta motif comprising roughly eight highly homologous variants.

TCRdb re-derived calls from the 5' RACE reads in MiXCR, one entry per CDR3 protein. The table records roughly 700,000 distinct CDR3 sequences, about 20% of them present only once. These receptors have no identified antigens. Sequenced: blood, either unsorted or a sorted T cell fraction (not recorded which). The receptors were sampled from a male donor with ankylosing spondylitis.

This clonotype has only a few counts. The chain has TRBV10-3 and TRBJ2-3; D unclear. Between the trimmed V and J ends, which lost 3 bases and 5 bases, there was a span of 6 bases. Germline V gives CDR1 ENHRY, CDR2 SYGVKD. CDR3 length: 12 residues. Here the CDR3 reads CAISDLGDTQYF. The DNA for the CDR3 is TGTGCCATCAGTGACCTCGGAGATACGCAGTATTTT.

This clonotype has more than one count but fewer than ten. The rearrangement joins TRBV7-6 to TRBJ2-2, with D possibly being TRBD2 (5 bases). The germline CDR1 and CDR2 sequences are SGHVS and FNYEAQ. V lost 2 bases to trimming and J lost 4 bases, with 17 bases between them. The CDR3 has 17 amino acids. The DNA of the CDR3 is TGTGCCAGCAGCTTACTAACAGACGGGGTGGGCACCGGGGAGCTGTTTTTT. Translated, it gives CASSLLTDGVGTGELFF.

This clonotype was found many times. The rearrangement joins TRBV29-1 to TRBJ2-1; D tentatively reads TRBD1 or TRBD2 (6 bases each). CDR1 and CDR2 from the germline V gene are SQVTM and ANQGSEA. The V end was cut by 4 bases, the J end by 8 bases, with 9 bases between. This CDR3 spans 11 amino acids. CDR3 DNA: TGCAGCGTTGCCGGGGGCCATGAGCAGTTCTTC. Translating gives CSVAGGHEQFF.

The table lists this clonotype with a few counts. The chain uses TRBV11-2 and TRBJ2-1, with D unresolved. Per germline, CDR1 SGHAT and CDR2 FQNNGV. The CDR3 is 13 amino acids. Deletions cut 5 bases from V and 8 bases from J, with 13 bases between. The CDR3 region is CASSVFGGYEQFF. The CDR3 DNA is TGTGCCAGCAGCGTTTTCGGCGGTTATGAGCAGTTCTTC.